This T cell receptor (beta chain) emerged from a study of CD8 T cells in ankylosing spondylitis. Broader study findings: There was reportedly significant enrichment of clones that were disease-linked in matched ankylosing spondylitis synovial fluid. CD8+ cells made up the disease-linked clones, which were relatively rare in peripheral blood. For ankylosing spondylitis blood, a TCR beta motif of about eight highly homologous variants appeared characteristic.

This clonotype was seen a few times. Its antigen remains unknown. One entry per CDR3 protein, called by TCRdb with MiXCR from the 5' RACE reads. The sample yields approximately 440,000 distinct CDR3 sequences, roughly 15% seen once. The germline V gene has CDR1 LGHDT and CDR2 YNNKEL (reference sequence). Trimming left V 4 bases short and J 1 base short, with 13 bases between. CDR3 length equals 15 residues. The clonotype was recovered from a male donor with ankylosing spondylitis. The chain is built from TRBV3-1 and TRBJ1-1, with D tentatively TRBD1 (6 bases). Sequenced material: blood, either unsorted or a sorted T cell fraction (not recorded which). As DNA, the CDR3 is TGTGCCAGCAGCCTTCGGGGGGCGACGAACACTGAAGCTTTCTTT. Its translation: CASSLRGATNTEAFF.